This TCR beta chain derives from a study of T cell repertoires in cytomegalovirus infection. TCRdb analysed the reads with MiXCR anew, one entry per CDR3 protein. Found here are 650,000 to 900,000 distinct CDR3 sequences, 25% to 30% of them singletons; the top ten hold around 13%. The CDR3 has 13 residues. V was shortened by 7 bases and J by 0 bases, with 12 bases between the two germline ends. In germline, CDR1 is DFQATT, CDR2 SNEGSKA (reference sequence). This clonotype was recorded a few times. Its antigen is unknown. This chain connects TRBV20-1 to TRBJ1-2; D perhaps matches TRBD1 (6 bases). The sequence derives from a human donor in good health (CMV status not recorded). Some clones in this sample may be carry-over from other donors' samples. Sequencing used cultured CD8+ T cells from PBMCs, obtained from culture after CMV antigen stimulation. CDR3 sequence reads: CSVWDTTNYGYTF. Here the CDR3 DNA reads TGCAGTGTTTGGGACACCACTAACTATGGCTACACCTTC.